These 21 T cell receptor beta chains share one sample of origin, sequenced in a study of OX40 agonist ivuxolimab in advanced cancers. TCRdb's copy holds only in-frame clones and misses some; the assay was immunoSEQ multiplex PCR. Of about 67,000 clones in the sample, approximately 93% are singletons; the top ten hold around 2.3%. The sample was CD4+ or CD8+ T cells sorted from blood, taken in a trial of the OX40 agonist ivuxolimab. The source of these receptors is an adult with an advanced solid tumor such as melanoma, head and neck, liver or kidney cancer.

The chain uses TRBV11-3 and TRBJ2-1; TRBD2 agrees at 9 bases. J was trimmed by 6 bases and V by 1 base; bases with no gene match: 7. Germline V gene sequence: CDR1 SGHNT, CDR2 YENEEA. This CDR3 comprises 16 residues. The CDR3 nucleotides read TGTGCCAGCAGCTTAGTTGCCGGGACTAGCCTCAATGAGCAGTTCTTC. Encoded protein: CASSLVAGTSLNEQFF.

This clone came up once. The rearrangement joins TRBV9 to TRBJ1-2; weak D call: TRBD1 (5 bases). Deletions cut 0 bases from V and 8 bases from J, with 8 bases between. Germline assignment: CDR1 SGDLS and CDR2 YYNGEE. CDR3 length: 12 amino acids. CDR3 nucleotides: TGTGCCAGCAGCGTAGAGGGACGAGGCTACACCTTC. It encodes CASSVEGRGYTF.

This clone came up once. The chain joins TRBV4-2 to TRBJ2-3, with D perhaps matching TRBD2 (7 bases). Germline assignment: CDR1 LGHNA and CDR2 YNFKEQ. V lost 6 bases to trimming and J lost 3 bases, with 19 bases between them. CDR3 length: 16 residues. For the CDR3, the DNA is TGTGCCAGCAGGGGCGGGGGCCCCCCGTGGACAGATACGCAGTATTTT. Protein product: CASRGGGPPWTDTQYF.

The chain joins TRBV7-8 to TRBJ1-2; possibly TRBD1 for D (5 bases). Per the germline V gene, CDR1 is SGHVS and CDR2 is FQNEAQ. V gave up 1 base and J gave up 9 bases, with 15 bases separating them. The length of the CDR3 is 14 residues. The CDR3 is CASSLGGAGDRYTF. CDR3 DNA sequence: TGTGCCAGCAGCTTAGGTGGGGCGGGGGATCGCTACACCTTC.

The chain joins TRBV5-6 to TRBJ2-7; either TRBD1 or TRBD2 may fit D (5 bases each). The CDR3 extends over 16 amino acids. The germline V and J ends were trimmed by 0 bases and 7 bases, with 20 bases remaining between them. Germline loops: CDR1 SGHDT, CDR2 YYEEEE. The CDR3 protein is CASSLGPGRPSGEQYF. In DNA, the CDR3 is TGTGCCAGCAGCTTGGGACCGGGACGGCCCTCGGGGGAGCAGTACTTC. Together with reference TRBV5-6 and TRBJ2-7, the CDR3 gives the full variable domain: DAGVTQSPTHLIKTRGQQVTLRCSPKSGHDTVSWYQQALGQGPQFIFQYYEEEERQRGNFPDRFSGHQFPNYSSELNVNALLLGDSALYLCASSLGPGRPSGEQYFGPGTRLTVT.

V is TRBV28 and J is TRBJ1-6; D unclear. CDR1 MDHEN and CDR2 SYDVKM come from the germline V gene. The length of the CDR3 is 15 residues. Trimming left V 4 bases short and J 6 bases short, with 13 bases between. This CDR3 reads CASSSPLGTNSPLHF. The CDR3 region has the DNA TGTGCCAGCAGTTCCCCTTTGGGAACTAATTCACCCCTCCACTTT.

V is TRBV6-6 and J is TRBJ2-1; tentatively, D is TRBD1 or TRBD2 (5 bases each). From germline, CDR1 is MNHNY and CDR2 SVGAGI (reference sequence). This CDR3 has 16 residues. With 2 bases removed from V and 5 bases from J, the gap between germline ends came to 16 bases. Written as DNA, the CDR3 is TGTGCCAGCAGTTACCCCCGAGGACGGGGCCACAATGAGCAGTTCTTC. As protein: CASSYPRGRGHNEQFF.

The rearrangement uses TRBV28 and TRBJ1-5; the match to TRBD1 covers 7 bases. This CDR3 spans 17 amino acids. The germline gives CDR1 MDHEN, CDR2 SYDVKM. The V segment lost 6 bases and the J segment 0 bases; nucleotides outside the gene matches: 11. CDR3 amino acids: CASRRLTGANSNQPQHF. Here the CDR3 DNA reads TGTGCCAGCAGACGCTTAACAGGGGCTAATAGCAATCAGCCCCAGCATTTT. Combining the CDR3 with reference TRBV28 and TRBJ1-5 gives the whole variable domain DVKVTQSSRYLVKRTGEKVFLECVQDMDHENMFWYRQDPGLGLRLIYFSYDVKMKEKGDIPEGYSVSREKKERFSLILESASTNQTSMYLCASRRLTGANSNQPQHFGDGTRLSIL.

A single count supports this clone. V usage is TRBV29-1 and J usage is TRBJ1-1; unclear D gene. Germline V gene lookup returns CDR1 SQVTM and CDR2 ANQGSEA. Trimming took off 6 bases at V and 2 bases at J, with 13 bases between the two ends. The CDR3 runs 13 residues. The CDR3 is CSVRPLSNTEAFF. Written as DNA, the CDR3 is TGCAGCGTCCGCCCTTTGTCAAACACTGAAGCTTTCTTT.

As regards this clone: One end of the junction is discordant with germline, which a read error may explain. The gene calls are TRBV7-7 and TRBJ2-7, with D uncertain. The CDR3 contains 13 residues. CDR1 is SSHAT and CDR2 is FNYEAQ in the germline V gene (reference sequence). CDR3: CASSFSGSHEQYF. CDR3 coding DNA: TGTGCTAGCAGCTTTTCTGGTAGCCACGAGCAGTACTTC.

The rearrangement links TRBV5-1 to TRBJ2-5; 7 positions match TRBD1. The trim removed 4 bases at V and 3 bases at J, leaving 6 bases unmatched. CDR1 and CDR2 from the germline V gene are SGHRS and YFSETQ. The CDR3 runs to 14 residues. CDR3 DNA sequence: TGCGCCAGCAGCATTCAAGGGGGCGAAGAGACCCAGTACTTC. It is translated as CASSIQGGEETQYF.

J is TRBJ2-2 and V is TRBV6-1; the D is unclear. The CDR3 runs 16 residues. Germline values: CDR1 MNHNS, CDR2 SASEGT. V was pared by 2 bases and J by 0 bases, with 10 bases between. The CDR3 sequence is CASSENSPANTGELFF. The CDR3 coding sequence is TGTGCCAGCAGTGAAAATTCACCAGCGAACACCGGGGAGCTGTTTTTT.

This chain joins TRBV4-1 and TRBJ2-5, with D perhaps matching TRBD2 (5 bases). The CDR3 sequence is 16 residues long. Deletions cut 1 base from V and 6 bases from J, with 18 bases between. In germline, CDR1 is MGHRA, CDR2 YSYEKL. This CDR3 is CASSQALDWRRKTQYF. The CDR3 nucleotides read TGCGCCAGCAGCCAAGCGTTGGACTGGCGGAGGAAGACCCAGTACTTC.

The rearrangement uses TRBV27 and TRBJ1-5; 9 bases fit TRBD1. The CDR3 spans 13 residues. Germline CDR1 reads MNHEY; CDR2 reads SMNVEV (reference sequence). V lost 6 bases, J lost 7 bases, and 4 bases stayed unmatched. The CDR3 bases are TGTGCCAGCAGGCGGGACAGGGTCCAGCCCCAGCATTTT. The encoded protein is CASRRDRVQPQHF.

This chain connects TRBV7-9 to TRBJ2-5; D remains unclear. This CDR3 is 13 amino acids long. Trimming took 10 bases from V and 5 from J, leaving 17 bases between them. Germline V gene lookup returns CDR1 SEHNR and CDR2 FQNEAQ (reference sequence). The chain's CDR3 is CATTPRLGETQYF. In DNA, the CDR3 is TGTGCCACAACTCCCCGCCTGGGGGAGACCCAGTACTTC.

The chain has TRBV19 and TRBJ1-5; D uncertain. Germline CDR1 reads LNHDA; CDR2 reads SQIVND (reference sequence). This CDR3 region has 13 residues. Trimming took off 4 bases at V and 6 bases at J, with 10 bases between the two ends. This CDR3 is CASSTQPGQPQHF. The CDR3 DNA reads TGTGCCAGTAGTACCCAGCCAGGTCAGCCCCAGCATTTT.

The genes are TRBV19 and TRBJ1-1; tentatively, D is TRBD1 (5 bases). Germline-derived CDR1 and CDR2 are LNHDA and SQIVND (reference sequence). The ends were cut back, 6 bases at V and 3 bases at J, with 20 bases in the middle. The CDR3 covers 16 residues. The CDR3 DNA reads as TGTGCCAGTAGAGACGGGCGGCGGGGGTTTGACACTGAAGCTTTCTTT. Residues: CASRDGRRGFDTEAFF. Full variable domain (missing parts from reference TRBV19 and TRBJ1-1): DGGITQSPKYLFRKEGQNVTLSCEQNLNHDAMYWYRQDPGQGLRLIYYSQIVNDFQKGDIAEGYSVSREKKESFPLTVTSAQKNPTAFYLCASRDGRRGFDTEAFFGQGTRLTVV.

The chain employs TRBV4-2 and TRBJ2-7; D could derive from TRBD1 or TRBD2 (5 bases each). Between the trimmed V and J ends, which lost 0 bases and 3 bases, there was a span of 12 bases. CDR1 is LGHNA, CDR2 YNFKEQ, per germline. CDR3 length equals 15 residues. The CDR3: CASSQDQGPRYEQYF. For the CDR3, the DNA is TGTGCCAGCAGCCAAGATCAGGGACCGCGCTACGAGCAGTACTTC.

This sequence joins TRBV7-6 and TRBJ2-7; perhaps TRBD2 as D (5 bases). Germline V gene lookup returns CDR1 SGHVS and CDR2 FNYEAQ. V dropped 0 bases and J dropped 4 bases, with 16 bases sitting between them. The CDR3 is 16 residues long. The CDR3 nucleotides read TGTGCCAGCAGCTTAGCGAGCCGGGGAGTTTATTACGAGCAGTACTTC. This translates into CASSLASRGVYYEQYF.

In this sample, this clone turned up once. The CDR3 spells CASSQEPKPTGKAINIQYF. In nucleotides, the CDR3 is TGCGCCAGCAGCCAAGAGCCAAAACCCACAGGGAAGGCGATAAACATTCAGTACTTC. The gene calls are TRBV4-3 and TRBJ2-4; D possibly corresponds to TRBD1 (6 bases). The germline CDR1 and CDR2 sequences are LGHNA and YSLEER. Between the trimmed V and J ends, which lost 0 bases and 6 bases, there was a span of 24 bases. This CDR3 is 19 amino acids long.

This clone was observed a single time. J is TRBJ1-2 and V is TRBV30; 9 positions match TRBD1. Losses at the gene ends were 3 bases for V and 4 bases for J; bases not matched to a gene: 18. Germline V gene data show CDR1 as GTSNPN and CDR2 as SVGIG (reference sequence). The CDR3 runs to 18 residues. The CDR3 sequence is CAWSFLRGTGRYGYGYTF. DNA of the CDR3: TGTGCCTGGAGCTTCCTCCGAGGGACAGGGAGATATGGCTATGGCTACACCTTC.